These 7 T cell receptor beta chains were all obtained from the same sample, sequenced in a study of metastatic and nonmetastatic thyroid tumors. Patients had received no treatment of any kind before thyroid surgery. TCRdb re-called clones from the PCR reads using MiXCR. The table includes approximately 21,000 clones, about 20% detected once. The sample comprised blood. Source of these receptors: a female donor with papillary thyroid cancer or a benign thyroid nodule (not recorded which). Some clones in this sample may be carry-over from other donors' samples.

Ten or more counts support this clone. The V gene is TRBV5-1, the J gene TRBJ2-5, with D hard to call. This CDR3 has 14 residues. Between the trimmed V and J ends, which lost 0 bases and 0 bases, there was a span of 6 bases. Germline V gene lookup returns CDR1 SGHRS and CDR2 YFSETQ. CDR3: CASSLDRNQETQYF. The CDR3 nucleotides are TGCGCCAGCAGCTTGGACAGAAACCAAGAGACCCAGTACTTC.

A note on this clone: The junction differs from germline at one of its ends, possibly a read error. The chain combines TRBV20-1 with TRBJ2-5, with a possible D match to TRBD2 (6 bases). Germline values: CDR1 DFQATT, CDR2 SNEGSKA (reference sequence). The CDR3 is made up of 11 amino acids. CDR3: CSGGYQDTQYF. The CDR3 nucleotides read TGCAGCGGGGGTTACCAAGATACCCAGTACTTC.

This clone is medium-sized (0.01 to 0.1%) in the sample. V usage is TRBV6-1 and J usage is TRBJ1-5; D is uncertain. Germline lookup yields CDR1 MNHNS and CDR2 SASEGT. With 6 bases removed from V and 8 bases from J, the gap between germline ends came to 8 bases. CDR3 length equals 11 residues. The CDR3 DNA sequence: TGTGCCAGCAGGGGAGGTGAGCCCCAGCATTTT. Translating gives CASRGGEPQHF.

This clone was picked up many times. V usage is TRBV4-3 and J usage is TRBJ1-2, with D unresolved. V dropped 2 bases and J dropped 2 bases, with 12 bases sitting between them. The CDR3 spans 15 residues. CDR1 is LGHNA and CDR2 is YSLEER in the germline V gene. The CDR3 DNA reads TGCGCCAGCAGCCAAACTAGGACGGGGAACTATGGCTACACCTTC. As protein: CASSQTRTGNYGYTF.

This rearrangement joins TRBV9 to TRBJ2-1, with D perhaps assigned TRBD1 or TRBD2 (6 bases each). The germline V and J ends were trimmed by 0 bases and 1 base, with 8 bases remaining between them. In germline, CDR1 is SGDLS, CDR2 YYNGEE. CDR3 length: 15 amino acids. In nucleotides, the CDR3 is TGTGCCAGCAGCGTAGGCGGGACATCCTACAATGAGCAGTTCTTC. It translates to CASSVGGTSYNEQFF.

This clone has at least ten counts. This chain joins TRBV3-1 and TRBJ1-3; no clear D. V shed 0 bases and J shed 1 base, with 10 bases lying between them. The CDR3 totals 16 residues. Germline values: CDR1 LGHDT, CDR2 YNNKEL (reference sequence). For the CDR3, the DNA is TGTGCCAGCAGCCAAGATTCGGCGGCTTCTGGAAACACCATATATTTT. It translates to CASSQDSAASGNTIYF.

This clone was counted many times. The V and J genes are TRBV10-3 and TRBJ2-5; 7 bases are a match to TRBD2. Germline CDR1 reads ENHRY; CDR2 reads SYGVKD. With V trimmed by 8 bases and J by 4 bases, 10 bases remained unmatched. The CDR3 is 14 residues long. The CDR3 spells CAISLGAGTETQYF. The CDR3 DNA is TGTGCCATCTCCCTGGGAGCGGGGACAGAGACCCAGTACTTC.